These T cell receptor beta chains were read from a single sample in a study of CD8+CD57+ T cells in acquired aplastic anemia. One entry per CDR3 protein, called by TCRdb with MiXCR from the reads. The repertoire holds around 430,000 distinct CDR3 sequences, around 33% seen once, with around 0.82% in the top ten. Sequenced: sorted CD4+, CD8+, or CD8+CD57+ T cells (not recorded which) from PBMCs. Source of these receptors: a human donor with aplastic anemia. The CDR3 runs from the conserved cysteine through the conserved F or W.

v_call: TRBV6-6; j_call: TRBJ2-1; cdr3_aa: CASSRSPSWEVQFF
v_call: TRBV15; j_call: TRBJ1-1; cdr3_aa: CATSEDFGFNEAFF
v_call: TRBV20-1; j_call: TRBJ2-5; cdr3_aa: CSAKPPGLGETQYF
v_call: TRBV7-9; j_call: TRBJ1-4; cdr3_aa: CASSPDRGNEKLFF
v_call: TRBV7-8; j_call: TRBJ1-2; cdr3_aa: CASRPTFVTGVYGYTF
v_call: TRBV25-1; j_call: TRBJ2-2; cdr3_aa: CASSESGRGRTGELFF
v_call: TRBV6-1; j_call: TRBJ1-1; cdr3_aa: CASRMTGRNTEAFF
v_call: TRBV6-1; j_call: TRBJ1-3; cdr3_aa: CASRPPGRNTIYF
v_call: TRBV5-1; j_call: TRBJ1-4; cdr3_aa: CASSLGDTANVEKLFF
v_call: TRBV25-1; j_call: TRBJ2-1; cdr3_aa: CASNGIAGGPRNEQFF
v_call: TRBV30; j_call: TRBJ1-6; cdr3_aa: CAWRAPGPINSPLHF
v_call: TRBV7-9; j_call: TRBJ1-1; cdr3_aa: CASSLGGIVAFF
v_call: TRBV20-1; j_call: TRBJ2-1; cdr3_aa: CSAREDRGHNEQFF
v_call: TRBV3-1; j_call: TRBJ1-6; cdr3_aa: CASSLDRLGSPLHF
v_call: TRBV6-2/TRBV6-3; j_call: TRBJ1-1; cdr3_aa: CASIFRNTEAFF
v_call: TRBV2; j_call: TRBJ1-5; cdr3_aa: CASLDRGNSNQPQHF
v_call: TRBV20-1; j_call: TRBJ2-7; cdr3_aa: CSATTLAGVTYEQYF
v_call: TRBV19; j_call: TRBJ2-3; cdr3_aa: CASSIRGASDTQYF
v_call: TRBV7-9; j_call: TRBJ2-1; cdr3_aa: CASSPGGTGSHEQFF
v_call: TRBV12-3/TRBV12-4; j_call: TRBJ2-7; cdr3_aa: CASSLLRGNEQYF